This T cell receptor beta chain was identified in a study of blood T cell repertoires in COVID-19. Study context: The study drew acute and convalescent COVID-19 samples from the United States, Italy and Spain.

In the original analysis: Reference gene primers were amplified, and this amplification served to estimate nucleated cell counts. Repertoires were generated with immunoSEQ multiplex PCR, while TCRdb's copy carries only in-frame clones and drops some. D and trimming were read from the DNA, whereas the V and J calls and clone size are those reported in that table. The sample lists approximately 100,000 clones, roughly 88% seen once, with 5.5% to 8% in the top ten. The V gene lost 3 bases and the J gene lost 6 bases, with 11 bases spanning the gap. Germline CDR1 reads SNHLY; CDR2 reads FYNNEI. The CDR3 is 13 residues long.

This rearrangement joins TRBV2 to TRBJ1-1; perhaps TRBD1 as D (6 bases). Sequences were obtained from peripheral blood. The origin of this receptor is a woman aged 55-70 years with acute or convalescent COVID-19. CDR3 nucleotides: TGTGCCAGCAGTGATGTTGGACAGTCTGAAGCTTTCTTT. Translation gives CASSDVGQSEAFF.